This T cell receptor beta chain appears in the sequencing data of a study of regulatory and conventional T cells in RAG deficiency. The repertoire was sequenced with immunoSEQ multiplex PCR; TCRdb's copy has only in-frame clones and lacks some. The sample includes more than 40,000 clones, 70% to 90% seen only once; the top ten take around 0.5%. Genomic DNA came from blood conventional CD4+ T cells gated CD25-low CD127-high. These same records also appear under a second study, on regulatory T cells. This second study notes: Primers: 52 TRBV forward and 13 TRBJ reverse.

The sequencing input was CD4+ effector T cells sorted from blood. The TCR was taken from a human donor in good health.

CDR3 protein: CASSEAPHQPQHF. CDR3 nucleotide sequence: TGTGCCAGCAGTGAAGCGCCGCATCAGCCCCAGCATTTT. V is TRBV2 and J is TRBJ1-5; D is undetermined. V shed 0 bases and J shed 5 bases, with 5 bases lying between them. The CDR3 has 13 residues. CDR1 and CDR2 from the germline V gene are SNHLY and FYNNEI.